A single sample is the source of the 31 T cell receptor beta chains below, sequenced in a study of CD8+CD57+ T cells in acquired aplastic anemia (dated by TCRdb to 2017 to 2018). Flow cytometry had shown CD8+CD57+ cell expansion in the patients selected for sequencing. Data came from an Illumina HiSeq 2000. Genomic DNA was used as template for profiling of TCR beta VDJ combinations and CDR3 sequences. TCRdb's own reprocessing of the public reads used fastp at Q25 and MiXCR and kept productive beta chains. Duplicate CDR3 protein sequences are folded into a single record with the most common DNA and genes. Within this sample are 150,000 to 200,000 distinct CDR3 sequences, with around 50% of them counted one time only. Over 10% of the sample belongs to the ten largest clones. The sample comprised sorted CD4+, CD8+, or CD8+CD57+ T cells (not recorded which) from PBMCs. The receptors derive from a human donor with aplastic anemia.

The V call is TRBV5-6, the J call TRBJ2-7, with D perhaps matching TRBD2 (6 bases). With 1 base removed from V and 1 base from J, the gap between germline ends came to 9 bases. Germline V gene data show CDR1 as SGHDT and CDR2 as YYEEEE. The CDR3 loop spans 14 amino acids. CDR3 sequence: CASSLSGRSYEQYF. In nucleotides, the CDR3 is TGTGCCAGCAGCTTGTCAGGGAGGTCCTACGAGCAGTACTTC.

The J gene is TRBJ1-1, the V gene TRBV19, with a possible D match to TRBD1 (6 bases). Germline loops: CDR1 LNHDA, CDR2 SQIVND (reference sequence). V shed 4 bases and J shed 1 base, with 10 bases lying between them. CDR3 length: 14 amino acids. Here the CDR3 reads CASSTMDRNTEAFF. The CDR3 DNA reads as TGTGCCAGTAGTACTATGGACAGGAACACTGAAGCTTTCTTT.

The chain has TRBV12-3 or TRBV12-4 and TRBJ1-2; 7 bases fit TRBD1. V gave up 10 bases and J gave up 8 bases; unmatched junction bases: 10. The CDR3 is 12 amino acids. The DNA for the CDR3 is TGTGCCACCGACAGGGAGCGTGGGGGCTACACCTTC. As protein: CATDRERGGYTF.

Turning to this clonotype: A read error may account for a junction end that differs from germline. This chain uses TRBV10-3 with TRBJ1-5; D uncertain. CDR3 length: 14 amino acids. The V gene's germline CDR1 is ENHRY and CDR2 SYGVKD. The CDR3 loop is CASSEAFGRTPQHF. The CDR3 DNA is TGTGCCAGCAGTGAAGCGTTTGGGCGGACTCCCCAGCATTTT.

This clonotype appeared many times. This sequence joins TRBV5-1 and TRBJ1-4, with D unresolved. Germline V lookup: CDR1 SGHRS, CDR2 YFSETQ. V was pared by 0 bases and J by 3 bases, with 6 bases between. The CDR3 loop spans 14 amino acids. The CDR3 protein is CASSLGLANEKLFF. Here the CDR3 DNA reads TGCGCCAGCAGCTTGGGGTTAGCTAATGAAAAACTGTTTTTT.

The rearrangement links TRBV7-2 to TRBJ2-7, with D possibly matching TRBD1 (7 bases). The CDR3 totals 13 residues. In germline, CDR1 is SGHTA, CDR2 FQGNSA. Trimming pared 6 bases from V and 4 bases from J, leaving 13 bases between. In nucleotides, the CDR3 is TGTGCCAGCAGGGGGGGACAGAAGTACGAGCAGTACTTC. This gives the protein CASRGGQKYEQYF.

The chain has TRBV7-6 and TRBJ2-7; tentatively, D is TRBD2 (5 bases). V lost 8 bases, J lost 5 bases, and 19 bases lay in between. Germline V gene sequence: CDR1 SGHVS, CDR2 FNYEAQ. The CDR3 covers 14 residues. The CDR3 region is CASGNGVLSDEQYF. As DNA, the CDR3 is TGTGCCAGCGGCAACGGGGTACTCTCGGACGAGCAGTACTTC.

The chain couples TRBV7-9 to TRBJ2-3; tentative D call: TRBD1 (7 bases). The length of the CDR3 is 12 residues. The V end was cut by 5 bases, the J end by 11 bases, with 14 bases between. Germline CDR1 is SEHNR and CDR2 is FQNEAQ (reference sequence). The CDR3 loop is CASSQRQGGQYF. CDR3 nucleotides: TGTGCCAGCAGCCAGCGACAGGGAGGGCAGTATTTT.

In this sample, this clonotype turned up many times. The V and J genes are TRBV11-3 and TRBJ1-1; 9 positions agree with TRBD1. Germline CDR1 is SGHNT and CDR2 is YENEEA. The CDR3 consists of 15 residues. With V trimmed by 6 bases and J by 4 bases, 9 bases remained unmatched. The CDR3: CASRRTGQGFTEAFF. The CDR3 DNA sequence: TGTGCCAGCAGACGCACGGGACAGGGTTTCACTGAAGCTTTCTTT.

This clonotype showed up many times. The V call is TRBV6-6, the J call TRBJ2-7, with a tentative D call TRBD2 (5 bases). Deletions cut 0 bases from V and 4 bases from J, with 13 bases between. This CDR3 has 15 amino acids. The germline gives CDR1 MNHNY, CDR2 SVGAGI (reference sequence). CDR3 nucleotides: TGTGCCAGCAGTTACTCGTTGGGCAGGAGGTACGAGCAGTACTTC. Protein product: CASSYSLGRRYEQYF.

The table lists this clonotype with many counts. Here the CDR3 DNA reads TGTGCCACCAGTGACCGGGGACAGGGCGGTGAAAAACTGTTTTTT. Its translation is CATSDRGQGGEKLFF. The chain uses TRBV24-1 and TRBJ1-4; 9 bases align to TRBD1. J was trimmed by 7 bases and V by 4 bases; bases with no gene match: 6. Germline CDR1 reads KGHDR; CDR2 reads SFDVKD. The CDR3 is 15 amino acids.

Comments on this clonotype: Given a much more abundant clone one base away, this may be a read error. The rearrangement joins TRBV27 to TRBJ1-2; D might be TRBD1 (5 bases). V was pared by 4 bases and J by 0 bases, with 12 bases between. Per germline, CDR1 MNHEY and CDR2 SMNVEV (reference sequence). This CDR3 comprises 15 residues. CDR3 in DNA: TGTGCCAGCAGTTCCCTGCCAGGGTCTAACTATGGCTACACCTTC. This translates into CASSSLPGSNYGYTF.

This clonotype came up a few times. The chain carries TRBV11-3 and TRBJ2-2; TRBD2 matches at 8 bases. CDR3 size: 15 residues. Germline CDR1 and CDR2: SGHNT and YENEEA. The trim removed 5 bases at V and 6 bases at J, leaving 8 bases unmatched. The CDR3 bases are TGTGCCAGCAGCCCAGTCGGGGGGGCCTCCGGGGAGCTGTTTTTT. Protein: CASSPVGGASGELFF.

This clonotype was found a few times. The chain couples TRBV3-1 to TRBJ2-5, with 9 bases matching TRBD2. Germline-derived CDR1 and CDR2 are LGHDT and YNNKEL (reference sequence). The trim removed 0 bases at V and 1 base at J, leaving 9 bases unmatched. The CDR3 extends over 18 amino acids. The CDR3 protein is CASSQDAPLTSGQETQYF. CDR3 coding DNA: TGTGCCAGCAGCCAAGATGCCCCCTTGACTAGCGGCCAAGAGACCCAGTACTTC.

The V and J genes are TRBV24-1 and TRBJ2-1; either TRBD1 or TRBD2 may supply D (5 bases each). Germline lookup yields CDR1 KGHDR and CDR2 SFDVKD. CDR3 length equals 15 residues. Trimming stripped 0 bases from V and 7 bases from J, with 12 bases between. DNA of the CDR3: TGTGCCACCAGTGATTTGCTGGGGGATTCGAATGAGCAGTTCTTC. Its protein is CATSDLLGDSNEQFF.

This clonotype was recorded at least ten times. The chain links TRBV12-3 or TRBV12-4 to TRBJ2-3; D might be TRBD1 (6 bases). V dropped 2 bases and J dropped 3 bases, with 12 bases sitting between them. The CDR3 runs 15 residues. The CDR3 region has the DNA TGTGCCAGCAGTTTAAGGGACACCGGTACAGATACGCAGTATTTT. This encodes CASSLRDTGTDTQYF.

The J gene is TRBJ2-3, the V gene TRBV5-1; the match to TRBD2 covers 14 bases. Germline V gene sequence: CDR1 SGHRS, CDR2 YFSETQ. The CDR3 contains 16 residues. J was trimmed by 6 bases and V by 4 bases; bases with no gene match: 7. The CDR3 region is CASSTRTSGGIDTQYF. For the CDR3, the DNA is TGCGCCAGCAGCACCCGGACTAGCGGGGGGATTGATACGCAGTATTTT.

V and J are TRBV10-2 and TRBJ2-2, with 7 bases matching TRBD1. The CDR3 is 14 residues long. The germline V gene encodes CDR1 WSHSY and CDR2 SAAADI. J lost 1 base, V lost 6 bases, and 2 bases had no gene match. The CDR3 loop reads CASSGTVNTGELFF. The CDR3 DNA follows: TGCGCCAGCAGCGGGACAGTGAACACCGGGGAGCTGTTTTTT.

A few counts support this clonotype. The gene calls are TRBV15 and TRBJ1-6, with D unresolved. V gave up 0 bases and J gave up 8 bases, with 11 bases separating them. CDR3 length: 15 residues. Germline V gene lookup returns CDR1 LNHNV and CDR2 YYDKDF (reference sequence). This CDR3 is CATSREGTGDSPLHF. The CDR3 nucleotides read TGTGCCACCAGCAGAGAGGGAACCGGGGATTCACCCCTCCACTTT.

The chain joins TRBV10-1 to TRBJ2-7; 7 bases agree with TRBD2. V was pared by 8 bases and J by 0 bases, with 7 bases of the junction left unmatched. This CDR3 is 14 amino acids long. The germline CDR1 and CDR2 sequences are WNHNN and SYGVQD (reference sequence). CDR3 region: CASAPGGDSYEQYF. CDR3 coding DNA: TGCGCCAGCGCTCCTGGGGGGGACTCCTACGAGCAGTACTTC.

The chain uses TRBV29-1 and TRBJ2-7, with 9 bases lining up with TRBD1. The CDR3 runs to 13 residues. V lost 6 bases, J lost 6 bases, and 9 bases stayed unmatched. CDR1 and CDR2 (germline): SQVTM, ANQGSEA. The CDR3 loop is CSVDPGQGVEQYF. The CDR3 coding sequence is TGCAGCGTCGACCCGGGACAGGGAGTCGAGCAGTACTTC.

This clonotype has a handful of counts. The V and J genes are TRBV6-1 and TRBJ2-7, with D tentatively TRBD1 (5 bases). With 1 base removed from V and 2 bases from J, the gap between germline ends came to 18 bases. Germline V gene data show CDR1 as MNHNS and CDR2 as SASEGT. This CDR3 spans 17 amino acids. The CDR3 protein is CASSEEGFSKLPYEQYF. The CDR3 DNA sequence: TGTGCCAGCAGTGAAGAGGGGTTCTCAAAACTTCCCTACGAGCAGTACTTC.

In this sample, this clonotype turned up many times. The V and J genes are TRBV9 and TRBJ1-6; possibly TRBD1 for D (6 bases). The V gene's germline CDR1 is SGDLS and CDR2 YYNGEE. Trimming shortened V by 0 bases and J by 9 bases, and 16 bases separated the two germline ends. This CDR3 comprises 16 residues. The DNA of the CDR3 is TGTGCCAGCAGCGTAGACCCGCAGGGGTTCGGTTCACCCCTCCACTTT. As protein: CASSVDPQGFGSPLHF.

This clonotype was observed a single time. This sequence joins TRBV5-1 and TRBJ2-6; 7 positions match TRBD1. The CDR3 covers 18 residues. The V gene's germline CDR1 is SGHRS and CDR2 YFSETQ. J gave up 2 bases and V 4 bases, and 12 bases lay outside the gene matches. CDR3 DNA sequence: TGCGCCAGCAGCGACCTATCACAGGGGTTGACTGGGGCCAACGTCCTGACTTTC. It codes for CASSDLSQGLTGANVLTF. Together with reference TRBV5-1 and TRBJ2-6, the CDR3 gives the full variable domain: KAGVTQTPRYLIKTRGQQVTLSCSPISGHRSVSWYQQTPGQGLQFLFEYFSETQRNKGNFPGRFSGRQFSNSRSEMNVSTLELGDSALYLCASSDLSQGLTGANVLTFGAGSRLTVL.

J is TRBJ2-5 and V is TRBV20-1, with 16 positions matching TRBD2. Germline V gives CDR1 DFQATT, CDR2 SNEGSKA (reference sequence). The CDR3 extends over 15 amino acids. CDR3 amino acids: CSVTGTSGREETQYF. CDR3 coding DNA: TGCAGCGTGACCGGGACTAGCGGGAGGGAAGAGACCCAGTACTTC.

The genes are TRBV7-2 and TRBJ2-7; D not resolved. This CDR3 spans 11 amino acids. CDR1 is SGHTA, CDR2 FQGNSA, per germline. V lost 3 bases and J lost 7, with 7 bases in between. CDR3 in DNA: TGTGCCAGCAGCTTTGGCTGGGAGCAGTACTTC. Its translation is CASSFGWEQYF. Looking up the rest from reference TRBV7-2 and TRBJ2-7 gives the full variable domain: GAGVSQSPSNKVTEKGKDVELRCDPISGHTALYWYRQSLGQGLEFLIYFQGNSAPDKSGLPSDRFSAERTGGSVSTLTIQRTQQEDSAVYLCASSFGWEQYFGPGTRLTVT.

There are a few counts of this clonotype. The chain links TRBV20-1 to TRBJ1-2, with 7 bases matching TRBD1. Per the germline V gene, CDR1 is DFQATT and CDR2 is SNEGSKA (reference sequence). V trimming: 6 bases; J trimming: 4 bases; junction bases outside the gene matches: 5. This CDR3 region has 12 residues. In nucleotides, the CDR3 is TGCAGTGCGAGACAGGGACTCTATGGCTACACCTTC. Its translation: CSARQGLYGYTF.

This clonotype showed up many times. This chain joins TRBV25-1 and TRBJ1-3; the match to TRBD1 covers 9 bases. Unmatched junction bases numbered 5, after V lost 7 bases and J lost 4 bases. The CDR3 totals 14 residues. Germline lookup yields CDR1 MGHDK and CDR2 SYGVNS. This CDR3 reads CASTSTGGGNTIYF. The CDR3 coding sequence is TGTGCCAGCACCTCGACAGGGGGAGGAAACACCATATATTTT.

This clonotype was detected ten times or more. The CDR3 sequence: CASSSQTTSGRSYEQYF. The DNA of the CDR3 is TGTGCCAGCAGCTCCCAAACAACTAGCGGGCGGTCCTACGAGCAGTACTTC. V gene TRBV11-2 combines with J gene TRBJ2-7, with 9 bases fitting TRBD2. This CDR3 has 17 residues. J was trimmed by 1 base and V by 4 bases; bases with no gene match: 11. Germline lookup yields CDR1 SGHAT and CDR2 FQNNGV.

This chain uses TRBV20-1 with TRBJ2-7; TRBD1 agrees at 9 bases. Trimming cost V 0 bases and J 1 base; bases outside gene matches: 10. This CDR3 comprises 17 residues. Germline V gene sequence: CDR1 DFQATT, CDR2 SNEGSKA (reference sequence). As DNA, the CDR3 is TGCAGTGCTAGAGATGCCCTCGGGACAGGGTTATCCTACGAGCAGTACTTC. As protein: CSARDALGTGLSYEQYF.

This rearrangement joins TRBV11-2 to TRBJ2-2; 8 positions agree with TRBD2. This CDR3 region has 18 residues. V lost 4 bases and J lost 4; bases outside the gene matches: 14. Germline loops: CDR1 SGHAT, CDR2 FQNNGV. The CDR3 coding sequence is TGTGCCAGCAGCTCCGCGGTAGGACTACTAGCGGCCACCGGGGAGCTGTTTTTT. Residues: CASSSAVGLLAATGELFF.